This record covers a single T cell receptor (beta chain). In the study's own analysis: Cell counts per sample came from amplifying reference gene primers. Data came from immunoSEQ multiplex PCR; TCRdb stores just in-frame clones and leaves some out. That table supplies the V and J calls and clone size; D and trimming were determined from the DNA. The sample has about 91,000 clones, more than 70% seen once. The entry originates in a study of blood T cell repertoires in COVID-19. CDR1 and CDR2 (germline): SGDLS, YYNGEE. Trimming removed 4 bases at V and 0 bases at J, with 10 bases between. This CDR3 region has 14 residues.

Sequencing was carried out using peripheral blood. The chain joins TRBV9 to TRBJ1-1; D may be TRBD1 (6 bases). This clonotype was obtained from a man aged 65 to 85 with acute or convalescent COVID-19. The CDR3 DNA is TGTGCCAGCAGCTCACAGGGCCTGAACACTGAAGCTTTCTTT. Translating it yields CASSSQGLNTEAFF. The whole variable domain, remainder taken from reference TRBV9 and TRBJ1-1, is DSGVTQTPKHLITATGQRVTLRCSPRSGDLSVYWYQQSLDQGLQFLIQYYNGEERAKGNILERFSAQQFPDLHSELNLSSLELGDSALYFCASSSQGLNTEAFFGQGTRLTVV.